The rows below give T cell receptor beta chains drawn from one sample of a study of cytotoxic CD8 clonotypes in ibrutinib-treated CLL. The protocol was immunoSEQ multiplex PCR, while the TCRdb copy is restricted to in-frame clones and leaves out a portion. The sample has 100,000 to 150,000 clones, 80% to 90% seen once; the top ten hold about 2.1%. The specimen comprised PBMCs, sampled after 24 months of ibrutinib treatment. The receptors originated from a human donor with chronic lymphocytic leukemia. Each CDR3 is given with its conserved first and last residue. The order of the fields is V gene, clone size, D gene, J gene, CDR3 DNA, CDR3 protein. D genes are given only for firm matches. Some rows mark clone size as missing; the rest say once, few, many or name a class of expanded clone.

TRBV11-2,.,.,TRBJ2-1,TGTGCCAGCAGCTTAGGGGGCTTAGTATACAATGAGCAGTTCTTC,CASSLGGLVYNEQFF
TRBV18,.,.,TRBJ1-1,TGTGCCAGCTCACCAGGCACTGAAGCTTTCTTT,CASSPGTEAFF
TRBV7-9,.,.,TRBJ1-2,TGTGCCAGCAGCCCCTCCTCCCCCCGGCGGGGGTATTCTCTAGGCTACACCTTC,CASSPSSPRRGYSLGYTF
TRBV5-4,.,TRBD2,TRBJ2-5,TGTGCCAGTATGAGCGGGATATCCACTCAAGAGACCCAGTACTTC,CASMSGISTQETQYF
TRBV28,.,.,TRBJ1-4,TGTGCCAGCAGTTTAGGCAAAGGGAGGGGGAAACTGTTTTTT,CASSLGKGRGKLFF
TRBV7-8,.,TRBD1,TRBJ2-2,TGTGCCAGCAGCTCTATGGAGGGGACAGGGGGCACCGGGGAGCTGTTTTTT,CASSSMEGTGGTGELFF
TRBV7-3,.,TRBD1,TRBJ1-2,TGTGCCAGCAGCCCAGACAGGGCCTCAGGGCGCGGCTACACCTTC,CASSPDRASGRGYTF
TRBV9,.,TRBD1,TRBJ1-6,TGTGCCAGCGGGGGGACAGCCTATAATTCACCCCTCCACTTT,CASGGTAYNSPLHF
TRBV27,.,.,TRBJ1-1,TGTGCCAGCAGTTTAGTGGGGAACACTGAAGCTTTCTTT,CASSLVGNTEAFF
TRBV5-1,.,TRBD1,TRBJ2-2,TGCGCCAGCAGCTTGGGGACAGGATGGGTCGGGGAGCTGTTTTTT,CASSLGTGWVGELFF
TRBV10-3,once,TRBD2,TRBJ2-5,TGTGCCATCAGTAAAACCAGGACTAGCGGGAGGGGTACGGAGACCCAGTACTTC,CAISKTRTSGRGTETQYF
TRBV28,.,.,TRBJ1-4,TGTGCCAGCAGCCCCCGGGACACTAGAAAGGAAAAACTGTTTTTT,CASSPRDTRKEKLFF
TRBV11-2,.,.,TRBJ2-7,TGTGCCAGCAGCGAGAGGTACGAGCAGTACTTC,CASSERYEQYF
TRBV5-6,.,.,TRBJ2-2,TGTGCCAGCAGCTTGGACGGCCCAGGTGTTTTT,CASSLDGPGVF
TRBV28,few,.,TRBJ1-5,TGTGCCAGCAGGGTCGTGTCGACAGCGAAAAATCAGCCCCAGCATTTT,CASRVVSTAKNQPQHF
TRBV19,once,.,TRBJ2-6,TGTGCCAGTAGGGGCAGAGGAGGGTCTGGGGCCAACGTCCTGACTTTC,CASRGRGGSGANVLTF
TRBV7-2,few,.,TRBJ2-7,TGTGCCAGCAGCTTAGGTTGGGACTACGAGCAGTACTTC,CASSLGWDYEQYF
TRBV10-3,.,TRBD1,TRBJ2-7,TGTGCCTCTAATCGGGCAGGACAGGGCGGCGAGCAGTACTTC,CASNRAGQGGEQYF
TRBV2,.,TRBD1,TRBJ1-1,TGTGCCAGCATCGAGACAGGGGTTCGCACTGAAGCTTTCTTT,CASIETGVRTEAFF
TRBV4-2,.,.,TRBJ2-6,TGTGCCAGCAGCCAAGAGGCAGCAAGCTCTGGGGCCAACGTCCTGACTTTC,CASSQEAASSGANVLTF
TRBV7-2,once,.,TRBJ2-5,TGTGCCAGCAGCACTGGAGGGGGCCAAGAGACCCAGTACTTC,CASSTGGGQETQYF
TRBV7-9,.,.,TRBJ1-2,TGTGCCAGCAGCCCTTTTGGGGGCGCGGACTATGGCTACACCTTC,CASSPFGGADYGYTF
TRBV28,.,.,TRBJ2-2,TGTGCCTCCGAAGGGGGATTAACCGGGGAGCTGTTTTTT,CASEGGLTGELFF
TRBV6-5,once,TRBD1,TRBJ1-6,TGTGCCAGCAGTTACCAAGGACAGGGGGGCTCACCCCTCCACTTT,CASSYQGQGGSPLHF
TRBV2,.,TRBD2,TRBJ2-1,TGTGCCAGCAGTGAAGCGAGGACTAGCGGGACCTACAATGAGCAGTTCTTC,CASSEARTSGTYNEQFF
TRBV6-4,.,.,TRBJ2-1,TGTGCCAGCAGTGACTGGCTCTCAAATGAGCAGTTCTTC,CASSDWLSNEQFF
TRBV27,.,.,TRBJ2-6,.,CASSFLAGSGANVLTF
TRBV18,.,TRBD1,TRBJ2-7,TGTGCCAGCTCACCTTCGACAGGGGGCTACGAGCAGTACTTC,CASSPSTGGYEQYF
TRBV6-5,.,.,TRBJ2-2,TGTGCCAGCAGTTCAATCAGGGTGTGGGGCACCGGGGAGCTGTTTTTT,CASSSIRVWGTGELFF
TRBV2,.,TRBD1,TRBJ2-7,TGTGCCAGCGGAAGACAGGGCACCTACGAGCAGTACTTC,CASGRQGTYEQYF
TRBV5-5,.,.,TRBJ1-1,TGTGCCAGCAGCTTCCAGGACCGGACTGAAGCTTTCTTT,CASSFQDRTEAFF
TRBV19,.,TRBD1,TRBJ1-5,TGTGCCAGTCGGAGGGACAGGGCTGATGGCAATCAGCCCCAGCATTTT,CASRRDRADGNQPQHF
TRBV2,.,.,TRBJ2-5,TGTGCCAGCAGTGACAGGGGCATAGAGACCCAGTACTTC,CASSDRGIETQYF
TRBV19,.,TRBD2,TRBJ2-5,TGTGCCAGTAGTAAAGTTTGGACTAGCGGGACGACGAAGACCCAGTACTTC,CASSKVWTSGTTKTQYF
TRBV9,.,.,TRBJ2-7,TGTGCCAGCAGCCCCCGTAGGGCGCAGGCCGAGCAGTACTTC,CASSPRRAQAEQYF
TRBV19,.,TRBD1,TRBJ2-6,TGTGCCAGTAGTGCGACAGGGGCTGGGGCCAACGTCCTGACTTTC,CASSATGAGANVLTF
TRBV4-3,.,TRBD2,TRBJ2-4,TGCGCCAGCAGCCAAATAGCGGGGGCCTTAGCCAAAAACATTCAGTACTTC,CASSQIAGALAKNIQYF
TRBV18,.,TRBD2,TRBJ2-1,TGTGCCAGCTCACCAGGTCGTAGCGGGGCCCACAATGAGCAGTTCTTC,CASSPGRSGAHNEQFF
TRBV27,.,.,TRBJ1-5,TGTGCCAGCAGTTTATATGGGTCTCGGTCCCAGCATTTT,CASSLYGSRSQHF
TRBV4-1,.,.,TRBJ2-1,TGCGCCAGCAGCCAAGCACGGAGTTGGGAGCAGTTCTTC,CASSQARSWEQFF
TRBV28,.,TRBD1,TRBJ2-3,TGTGCCAGCAGTTTATTGGGACAGGGGTCAGATACGCAGTATTTT,CASSLLGQGSDTQYF
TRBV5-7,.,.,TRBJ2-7,TGTGCCAGCAGCTTACGGGGGGCCGGGTACGAGCAGTACTTC,CASSLRGAGYEQYF
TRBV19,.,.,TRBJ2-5,TGTGCCAGTAGCCGGGGGCTTCAAGAGACCCAGTACTTC,CASSRGLQETQYF
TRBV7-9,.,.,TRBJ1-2,TGTGCCAGCAGCGCCCCAGGGCTTGCTAACTATGGCTACACCTTC,CASSAPGLANYGYTF
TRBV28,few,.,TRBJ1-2,TGTGCCAGCAGTTTAACGGGACACGATTATGGCTACACCTTC,CASSLTGHDYGYTF
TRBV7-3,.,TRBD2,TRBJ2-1,TGTGCCAGCAGCTCACTAGCGGGAGCGTTTGAGCAGTTCTTC,CASSSLAGAFEQFF
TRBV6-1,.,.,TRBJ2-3,TGTGCCAGCAGTGGGGACCCCAGCACAGATACGCAGTATTTT,CASSGDPSTDTQYF
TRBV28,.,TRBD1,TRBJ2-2,TGTGCCAGCAAGAGGGACAGGGTGGACACCGGGGAGCTGTTTTTT,CASKRDRVDTGELFF
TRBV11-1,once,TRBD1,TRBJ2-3,TGTGCCAGCAGCGTAGGACAGGGGAGCACAGATACGCAGTATTTT,CASSVGQGSTDTQYF
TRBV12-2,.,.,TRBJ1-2,TGTGCAAGTCGCTTAGCGGGCCAGAAAGGGGTTGGCTACACCTTC,CASRLAGQKGVGYTF
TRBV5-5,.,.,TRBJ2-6,TGTGCCAGCAGCTTGGGAGCTGGGGCCAACGTCCTGACTTTC,CASSLGAGANVLTF
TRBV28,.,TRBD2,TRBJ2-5,TGTGCCAGCAGTGGGACTAGCGGGGGCTGGCAAGAGACCCAGTACTTC,CASSGTSGGWQETQYF
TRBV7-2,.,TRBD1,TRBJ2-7,TGTGCCAGCAGCTTAAGCCCTCGGGACAGACCCTACGAGCAGTACTTC,CASSLSPRDRPYEQYF
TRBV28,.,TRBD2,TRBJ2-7,TGTGCCAGCAGGAATCCCGGGACTAGCGGCTACGAGCAGTACTTC,CASRNPGTSGYEQYF
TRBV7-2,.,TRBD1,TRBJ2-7,TGTGCCAGCAGCTTAAACAGGGGGAACTACGAGCAGTACTTC,CASSLNRGNYEQYF
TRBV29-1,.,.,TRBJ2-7,TGCAGCGCCGCGTCACAGGGAAGCGAGCAGTACTTC,CSAASQGSEQYF
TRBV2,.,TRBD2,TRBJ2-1,TGTGCCAGCAGTTACCTGACTAGCGGCCGTAATGAGCAGTTCTTC,CASSYLTSGRNEQFF
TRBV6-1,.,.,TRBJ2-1,TGTGCCAGCAGGGAGGGACCCTACAATGAGCAGTTCTTC,CASREGPYNEQFF
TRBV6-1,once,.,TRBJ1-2,TGTGCCAGCAGTGAGATAGATGGTCATGGCTACACCTTC,CASSEIDGHGYTF